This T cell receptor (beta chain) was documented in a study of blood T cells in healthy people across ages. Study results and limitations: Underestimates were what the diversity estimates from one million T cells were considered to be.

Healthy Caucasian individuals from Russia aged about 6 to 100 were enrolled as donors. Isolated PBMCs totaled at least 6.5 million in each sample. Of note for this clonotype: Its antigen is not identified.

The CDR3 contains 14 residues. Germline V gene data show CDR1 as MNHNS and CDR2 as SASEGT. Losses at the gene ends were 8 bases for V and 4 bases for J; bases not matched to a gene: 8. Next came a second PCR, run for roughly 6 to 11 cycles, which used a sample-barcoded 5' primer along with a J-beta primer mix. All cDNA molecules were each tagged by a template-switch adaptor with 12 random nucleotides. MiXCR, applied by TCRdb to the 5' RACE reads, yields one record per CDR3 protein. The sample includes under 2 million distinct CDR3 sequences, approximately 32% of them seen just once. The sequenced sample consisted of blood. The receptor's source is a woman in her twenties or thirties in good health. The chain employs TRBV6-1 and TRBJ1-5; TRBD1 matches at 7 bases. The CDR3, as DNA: TGTGCCAGCGCTGGGACAGATCGAAATCAGCCCCAGCATTTT. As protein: CASAGTDRNQPQHF.